At least ten counts were recorded for the clone carrying this T cell receptor (beta chain). The target antigen is unknown. The data were obtained in a study of T cell repertoires in cytomegalovirus infection. For the study at large: Indications of both CMV infection and matching HLA type were provided by public TCR beta signatures. Study outcomes and limitations: Cumulative frequency (of public TCR beta family members) identified carriers of CMV plus the relevant HLA. Ex vivo, HLA-C-restricted CMV-specific TCR beta clonotypes prevailed over the rest of the response.

TCRdb fed the reads into MiXCR, producing one record per CDR3 protein. In the table there are fewer than 200,000 distinct CDR3 sequences, roughly a fifth of which are singletons. The ends lost 8 bases at V and 4 bases at J; junction bases unmatched: 11. The CDR3 extends over 15 amino acids. The TCR originated in a human donor in good health (CMV status not recorded). Some clones in this sample may be carry-over from other donors' samples. J is TRBJ2-4 and V is TRBV12-3 or TRBV12-4; 7 bases fit TRBD1. Sequenced input: PBMCs. The CDR3 DNA follows: TGTGCCAGCCGCAGACAGGGATGGGGGAAAAACATTCAGTACTTC. Amino acid sequence: CASRRQGWGKNIQYF.